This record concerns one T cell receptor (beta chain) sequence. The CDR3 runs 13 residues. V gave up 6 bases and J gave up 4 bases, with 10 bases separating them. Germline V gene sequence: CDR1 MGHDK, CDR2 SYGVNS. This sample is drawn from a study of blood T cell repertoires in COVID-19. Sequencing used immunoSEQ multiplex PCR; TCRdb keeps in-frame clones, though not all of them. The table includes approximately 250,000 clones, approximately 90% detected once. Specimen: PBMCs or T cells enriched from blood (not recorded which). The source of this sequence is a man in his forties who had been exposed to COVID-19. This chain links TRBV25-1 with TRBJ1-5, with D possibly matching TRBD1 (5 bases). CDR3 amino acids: CASRDRDNQPQHF. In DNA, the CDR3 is TGTGCCAGCAGAGACAGAGATAATCAGCCCCAGCATTTT.